This T cell receptor (beta chain) was observed in a study of Graves' ophthalmopathy and Graves' hyperthyroidism. A duration under 3 months, NOSPECS ≥4, CAS ≥3 and moderate-to-severe activity characterized the donors with ophthalmopathy. Amplifying from RNA transcripts, the study obtained TCR beta CDR3 regions. HTBI primers primed a first-round RT-PCR, and a second-round multiplex PCR followed. TCRdb re-analysed the multiplex PCR reads in MiXCR, keeping a single row per CDR3 protein. The sample lists 150,000 to 200,000 distinct CDR3 sequences; approximately 40% were seen once. From germline, CDR1 is SQVTM and CDR2 ANQGSEA. With 4 bases clipped from V and 4 bases from J, the junction kept 1 base outside the gene matches. CDR3 length equals 11 residues. This clonotype was found once. Its antigen is not identified. Overall study findings and caveats: From stable hyperthyroidism, ophthalmopathy was separated by a 13-signature model with around 90% sensitivity and around 79% specificity. Both an approximately 69% sensitivity and an approximately 72% specificity characterized the model's predictions of ophthalmopathy progression. Most thyroid clonotypes with frequency above 0.001 were detected in blood too.

The V and J genes are TRBV29-1 and TRBJ2-7; 7 nucleotides align to TRBD2. The origin of this receptor is a man younger than 45 with Graves' ophthalmopathy. The sequenced sample was peripheral blood. CDR3 nucleotides: TGCAGCGTTGGGGGGGGGTACGAGCAGTACTTC. Protein sequence: CSVGGGYEQYF.